The 32 T cell receptor beta chains below all came from one sample that was sequenced in a study of blood T cell repertoires in COVID-19 (TCRdb year 2020). Receptors were amplified or captured by the immunoSEQ multiplex PCR assay. Sourced from immuneACCESS, this table was stored by TCRdb with only in-frame sequences that have V and J called. A share of the clones is absent; for the studies checked, an unresolved V gene accounts for under half, and the remainder has no known explanation. The table for this sample lists around 94,000 clones; around 90% of them were counted only once. The ten largest clones take up about 2.9% of the sample. The sequenced material came from peripheral blood. Receptor source: a middle-aged man with active or convalescent COVID-19.

This clone has just one count. The chain is built from TRBV7-6 and TRBJ2-1; 7 bases align to TRBD2. The J segment lost 1 base and the V segment lost 0 bases, leaving 3 bases of the junction unmatched. Germline V gene sequence: CDR1 SGHVS, CDR2 FNYEAQ. The CDR3 has 16 residues. CDR3 in DNA: TGTGCCAGCAGCTTAGCGCTCGGGGGGTCCTACAATGAGCAGTTCTTC. Translation: CASSLALGGSYNEQFF. The full variable domain, rest sourced from reference TRBV7-6 and TRBJ2-1, is GAGVSQSPRYKVTKRGQDVALRCDPISGHVSLYWYRQALGQGPEFLTYFNYEAQQDKSGLPNDRFSAERPEGSISTLTIQRTEQRDSAMYRCASSLALGGSYNEQFFGPGTRLTVL.

The gene calls are TRBV7-2 and TRBJ1-5; the match to TRBD1 covers 9 bases. This CDR3 is 15 amino acids long. CDR1 SGHTA and CDR2 FQGNSA come from the germline V gene. Losses at the gene ends were 3 bases for V and 3 bases for J; bases not matched to a gene: 3. The CDR3 bases are TGTGCCAGCAGCTTTTCACAGGGGGCCAATCAGCCCCAGCATTTT. Translation gives CASSFSQGANQPQHF.

The chain joins TRBV12-2 to TRBJ1-6. TRBV12-2 is an annotated pseudogene. The CDR3 is 21 residues long. CDR3: CASRLEPTRGEEIYIDSPLHF. CDR3 nucleotide sequence: TGTGCAAGTCGCTTAGAGCCGACCCGAGGGGAGGAAATATATATTGATTCACCCCTCCACTTT.

This chain links TRBV19 with TRBJ2-5; 11 nucleotides align to TRBD2. Per the germline V gene, CDR1 is LNHDA and CDR2 is SQIVND (reference sequence). J lost 2 bases, V lost 6 bases, and 5 bases had no gene match. This CDR3 has 15 amino acids. The CDR3 sequence: CASSPSGGKQETQYF. The CDR3 DNA is TGTGCCAGTAGCCCTAGCGGGGGGAAACAAGAGACCCAGTACTTC.

This chain joins TRBV10-2 and TRBJ1-1; a possible D gene is TRBD1 (5 bases). V gave up 6 bases and J gave up 1 base, with 15 bases separating them. The germline V gene encodes CDR1 WSHSY and CDR2 SAAADI. CDR3 length: 15 amino acids. The CDR3 sequence is CASRKVDSRNTEAFF. In DNA form, the CDR3 reads TGCGCCAGCAGAAAGGTAGACAGTCGGAACACTGAAGCTTTCTTT.

The count of this clone is one. This rearrangement joins TRBV5-1 to TRBJ2-5; 9 bases align to TRBD2. This CDR3 comprises 15 residues. Germline lookup yields CDR1 SGHRS and CDR2 YFSETQ. Trimming cost V 6 bases and J 4 bases; bases outside gene matches: 10. The CDR3 region is CASNPAGGKGETQYF. CDR3 coding DNA: TGCGCCAGCAATCCAGCGGGGGGTAAAGGAGAGACCCAGTACTTC.

This clone was observed a few times. The chain carries TRBV3-1 (or the pseudogene TRBV3-2) and TRBJ1-2; tentatively, D is TRBD1 (5 bases). Trimming stripped 2 bases from V and 6 bases from J, with 22 bases between. This CDR3 has 17 residues. In germline, CDR1 is LGHDT, CDR2 YNNKEL (reference sequence). Written as DNA, the CDR3 is TGTGCCAGCAGCCAACACCTAGGTGGCGGGGGACGTGATGGCTACACCTTC. Residues: CASSQHLGGGGRDGYTF.

V usage is TRBV5-6 and J usage is TRBJ2-3; D is unclear. There are 16 residues in the CDR3. V was cut by 0 bases and J by 1 base, with 12 bases left in between. CDR1 and CDR2 (germline): SGHDT, YYEEEE. The CDR3 sequence is CASSLVSGARTDTQYF. The CDR3 nucleotides read TGTGCCAGCAGCTTGGTATCCGGAGCTCGCACAGATACGCAGTATTTT.

The CDR3 loop reads CASSPPTERGDTQYF. CDR3 sequence (DNA): TGTGCCAGCTCACCACCGACTGAACGTGGGGATACGCAGTATTTT. The chain is built from TRBV18 and TRBJ2-3; D is uncertain. Trimming took 0 bases from V and 6 from J, leaving 13 bases between them. The CDR3 extends over 15 amino acids. The germline V gene encodes CDR1 KGHSH and CDR2 LQKENI.

CDR3 sequence reads: CASSVAPTGTGDREQFF. CDR3 bases: TGTGCCAGCAGCGTTGCCCCTACCGGGACAGGGGATCGTGAGCAGTTCTTC. The V call is TRBV9, the J call TRBJ2-1; TRBD1 matches 10 bases. V was pared by 2 bases and J by 9 bases, with 14 bases of the junction left unmatched. This CDR3 spans 17 amino acids. CDR1 is SGDLS and CDR2 is YYNGEE in the germline V gene.

The J gene is TRBJ1-4, the V gene TRBV10-3, with TRBD1 matching over 8 bases. With 7 bases clipped from V and 8 bases from J, the junction kept 6 bases outside the gene matches. CDR3 length equals 13 residues. The germline gives CDR1 ENHRY, CDR2 SYGVKD. The CDR3 DNA reads TGTGCCATCATGGACAGGGAGCGGGAAAAACTGTTTTTT. As protein: CAIMDREREKLFF.

The rearrangement uses TRBV12-3 or TRBV12-4 and TRBJ1-5; tentative D call: TRBD1 (5 bases). CDR3 length equals 13 residues. V was pared by 0 bases and J by 7 bases, with 7 bases between. Here the CDR3 reads CASSLAGEQPQHF. CDR3 coding DNA: TGTGCCAGCAGTTTAGCAGGGGAACAGCCCCAGCATTTT.

V gene TRBV5-1 combines with J gene TRBJ2-5; TRBD1 matches 7 bases. V shed 0 bases, J shed 5 bases, and the junction held 10 bases outside the gene matches. The CDR3 length is 16 residues. Germline V gene lookup returns CDR1 SGHRS and CDR2 YFSETQ. The chain's CDR3 is CASSLEPGQRGETQYF. CDR3 sequence (DNA): TGCGCCAGCAGCTTGGAACCGGGACAGAGAGGGGAGACCCAGTACTTC.

This clone was observed once. The chain employs TRBV28 and TRBJ1-2, with TRBD1 matching 7 bases. Unmatched junction bases numbered 5, after V lost 6 bases and J lost 1 base. The CDR3 length is 14 residues. Per the germline V gene, CDR1 is MDHEN and CDR2 is SYDVKM. The CDR3 sequence: CASSPGQFNYGYTF. The CDR3 bases are TGTGCCAGCAGCCCGGGACAGTTTAACTATGGCTACACCTTC.

The genes are TRBV16 and TRBJ1-5, with TRBD1 as a possible D gene (5 bases). The V and J ends lost 3 bases and 5 bases respectively, with 8 bases between them. This CDR3 spans 13 amino acids. Germline assignment: CDR1 KGHSY and CDR2 FQNENV. The CDR3 loop is CASSHRGDQPQHF. CDR3 bases: TGTGCCAGCAGCCACCGGGGGGATCAGCCCCAGCATTTT.

This chain uses TRBV19 with TRBJ2-1, with D possibly being TRBD2 (5 bases). The CDR3 sequence is 16 residues long. Germline CDR1 is LNHDA and CDR2 is SQIVND (reference sequence). V was pared by 2 bases and J by 8 bases, with 19 bases between. The CDR3 region has the DNA TGTGCCAGTAGTATAAGCCCCGCCAGCCTCGGGGATGAGCAGTTCTTC. Protein: CASSISPASLGDEQFF.

The count of this clone is one. This chain uses TRBV7-2 with TRBJ2-1; D call uncertain. V was pared by 5 bases and J by 10 bases, with 9 bases between. CDR3 length: 11 residues. Germline values: CDR1 SGHTA, CDR2 FQGNSA. CDR3 loop: CASSPSVEQFF. In DNA, the CDR3 is TGTGCCAGCAGCCCTTCCGTGGAGCAGTTCTTC.

V usage is TRBV27 and J usage is TRBJ2-1, with TRBD2 identical over 11 bases. Trimming cost V 2 bases and J 8 bases; bases outside gene matches: 5. CDR1 is MNHEY and CDR2 is SMNVEV in the germline V gene (reference sequence). The CDR3 runs 15 residues. The CDR3 loop reads CASSLRLAGGYEQFF. The CDR3 DNA is TGTGCCAGCAGTTTAAGGCTAGCGGGGGGCTATGAGCAGTTCTTC.

This clone was found once. This rearrangement joins TRBV3-1 (or the pseudogene TRBV3-2) to TRBJ2-1; TRBD2 agrees at 9 bases. Trimming at V came to 6 bases and at J to 8 bases, leaving 17 bases not matched to a gene. The CDR3 contains 17 residues. From germline, CDR1 is LGHDT and CDR2 YNNKEL (reference sequence). CDR3 coding DNA: TGTGCCAGCAGTGGGAGAGGCGGGGGGGCCATTTGGTATGAGCAGTTCTTC. The encoded protein is CASSGRGGGAIWYEQFF.

This clone was detected once. The CDR3 bases are TGTGCCAGCAGCTTAATGGCTAGCGGGGGGGCAGAGACCCAGTACTTC. Translating gives CASSLMASGGAETQYF. The chain employs TRBV7-9 and TRBJ2-5; 12 nucleotides align to TRBD2. Trimming took 2 bases from V and 4 from J; bases not matched to a gene: 5. The V gene's germline CDR1 is SEHNR and CDR2 FQNEAQ (reference sequence). This CDR3 has 16 residues.

The genes are TRBV7-9 and TRBJ1-1, with TRBD1 as a possible D gene (5 bases). The length of the CDR3 is 15 residues. Trimming removed 1 base from V and 3 bases from J, with 12 bases in between. Germline CDR1 SEHNR, CDR2 FQNEAQ (reference sequence). The CDR3 sequence is CASSLGPRADTEAFF. The DNA of the CDR3 is TGTGCCAGCAGCTTAGGTCCCAGGGCGGACACTGAAGCTTTCTTT.

The chain recombines TRBV7-2 with TRBJ2-1; 13 nucleotides line up with TRBD2. CDR3 size: 18 residues. CDR1 is SGHTA and CDR2 is FQGNSA in the germline V gene. Unmatched junction bases numbered 9, after V lost 5 bases and J lost 2 bases. The DNA for the CDR3 is TGTGCCAGCAGCAAAAGGACTAGCGGGGGTATAACCTACAATGAGCAGTTCTTC. Its protein product is CASSKRTSGGITYNEQFF. Supplemented by reference TRBV7-2 and TRBJ2-1, the full variable domain reads GAGVSQSPSNKVTEKGKDVELRCDPISGHTALYWYRQSLGQGLEFLIYFQGNSAPDKSGLPSDRFSAERTGGSVSTLTIQRTQQEDSAVYLCASSKRTSGGITYNEQFFGPGTRLTVL.

V and J are TRBV7-2 and TRBJ1-6; TRBD1 matches 7 bases. CDR1 and CDR2 (germline): SGHTA, FQGNSA. With V trimmed by 1 base and J by 6 bases, 3 bases remained unmatched. The CDR3 contains 15 residues. In DNA form, the CDR3 reads TGTGCCAGCAGCTTAGGACAGGGACCTAATTCACCCCTCCACTTT. As protein: CASSLGQGPNSPLHF.

This clone was observed a few times. This chain uses TRBV4-3 with TRBJ1-1, with TRBD1 identical over 10 bases. The CDR3 length is 18 residues. V was clipped by 2 bases and J by 0 bases; unmatched bases: 9. Germline V gene sequence: CDR1 LGHNA, CDR2 YSLEER. CDR3 nucleotide sequence: TGCGCCAGCAGCCAACGGACAGGGGGAAGAATGATGAACACTGAAGCTTTCTTT. Its protein product is CASSQRTGGRMMNTEAFF.

CDR3 residues: CATSRQGTDTQYF. CDR3 in DNA: TGTGCCACCAGTAGACAGGGCACAGATACGCAGTATTTT. The chain links TRBV15 to TRBJ2-3; tentatively, D is TRBD1 (6 bases). Trimming cost V 6 bases and J 1 base, with 8 bases left between them. Germline CDR1 LNHNV, CDR2 YYDKDF (reference sequence). The CDR3 runs to 13 residues.

V gene TRBV18 combines with J gene TRBJ1-6; tentative D call: TRBD1 (6 bases). CDR3 length: 14 amino acids. Trimming stripped 9 bases from V and 5 bases from J, with 14 bases between. The germline CDR1 and CDR2 sequences are KGHSH and LQKENI. In DNA, the CDR3 is TGTGCCAGTTCCGGGACACCTGATAATTCACCCCTCCACTTT. Translation gives CASSGTPDNSPLHF.

For the CDR3, the DNA is TGCGCCAGCAGCTTGGGGATAGGGGCCCAACCTTACGAGCAGTACGTC. Translated: CASSLGIGAQPYEQYV. This chain uses TRBV5-1 with TRBJ2-7; a possible D gene is TRBD1 (5 bases). Trimming pared 0 bases from V and 4 bases from J, leaving 17 bases between. Germline V lookup: CDR1 SGHRS, CDR2 YFSETQ. This CDR3 is 16 amino acids long.

The genes are TRBV5-1 and TRBJ2-5, with a possible D match to TRBD1 (6 bases). This CDR3 spans 13 amino acids. Trimming removed 5 bases at V and 5 bases at J, with 13 bases between. In germline, CDR1 is SGHRS, CDR2 YFSETQ. The CDR3 bases are TGCGCCAGCAGTTCAGGGGAAACGGAGACCCAGTACTTC. It codes for CASSSGETETQYF.

The V gene is TRBV3-1 (or the pseudogene TRBV3-2), the J gene TRBJ1-1; 8 bases agree with TRBD1. The CDR3 is 13 residues long. The J segment lost 5 bases and the V segment lost 8 bases, leaving 7 bases of the junction unmatched. CDR1 LGHDT and CDR2 YNNKEL come from the germline V gene (reference sequence). In DNA, the CDR3 is TGTGCCAGCGCCACCCACAGGGGGACTGAAGCTTTCTTT. This translates into CASATHRGTEAFF.

The rearrangement joins TRBV6-1 to TRBJ2-7; the D gene is possibly TRBD1 (5 bases). Germline lookup yields CDR1 MNHNS and CDR2 SASEGT. There are 14 residues in the CDR3. Trimming stripped 2 bases from V and 3 bases from J, with 11 bases between. The chain's CDR3 is CASSELGRNYEQYV. As DNA, the CDR3 is TGTGCCAGCAGTGAATTGGGGCGGAACTACGAGCAGTACGTC.

The chain recombines TRBV5-8 with TRBJ1-1, with 10 bases that match TRBD1. The CDR3 spans 16 residues. V trimming: 5 bases; J trimming: 4 bases; junction bases outside the gene matches: 11. CDR1 is SGHTS and CDR2 is YDEGEE in the germline V gene. The CDR3 DNA reads as TGTGCCAGCAGGTCGAGGGACAGGGGCCGGGGCACTGAAGCTTTCTTT. It codes for CASRSRDRGRGTEAFF.

This chain links TRBV7-2 with TRBJ1-1; a possible D gene is TRBD1 (6 bases). Trimming left V 6 bases short and J 1 base short, with 12 bases between. The germline gives CDR1 SGHTA, CDR2 FQGNSA. There are 14 residues in the CDR3. The CDR3 bases are TGTGCCAGCAGATATTCGGACAGGAACACTGAAGCTTTCTTT. It codes for CASRYSDRNTEAFF.